This T cell receptor (beta chain) derives from a study of blood T cell repertoires in COVID-19. The repertoire was sequenced with immunoSEQ multiplex PCR; TCRdb's copy has only in-frame clones and lacks some. The sample holds 130,000 to 150,000 clones, around 91% seen once. The sample consisted of peripheral blood. This TCR was sampled from a man between 18 and 29 years old with COVID-19, enrolled during active disease.

The CDR3 bases are TGTGCCATTCCCTCTCATGAGCAGTTCTTC. It codes for CAIPSHEQFF. The rearrangement uses TRBV6-5 and TRBJ2-1, with D unclear. This CDR3 has 10 amino acids. The ends were cut back, 10 bases at V and 8 bases at J, with 9 bases in the middle. Germline CDR1 reads MNHEY; CDR2 reads SVGAGI.